This is a list of T cell receptor beta chains from one sample in a study of T cell responses to AZD1222 COVID-19 vaccine. This table comes from immunoSEQ multiplex PCR, and its TCRdb copy is limited to in-frame clones, with some not included. The sample carries around 88,000 clones, 89% recorded once. Material: peripheral blood, obtained on day 0 of MenACWY control vaccination. These TCRs come from an adult in good health. The CDR3 runs from the conserved cysteine through the conserved F or W. D genes are given only for firm matches. Rows may omit the clone size; those that give it use once, few, many or a size class.

.	TRBD1	TRBV5-4	TRBJ1-6	CASSSRQGVASPLHF	TGTGCCAGCAGCTCGAGACAGGGAGTGGCCTCACCCCTCCACTTT
.	TRBD1	TRBV6-5	TRBJ2-7	CASTLGQGYEQYF	TGTGCCAGCACCTTAGGACAGGGGTACGAGCAGTACTTC
.	.	TRBV4-3	TRBJ1-1	CASSQDRGLDTEAFF	TGCGCCAGCAGCCAAGACAGGGGATTGGACACTGAAGCTTTCTTT
.	.	TRBV5-1	TRBJ1-1	CASSTGTNTEAFF	TGCGCCAGCAGCACCGGGACGAACACTGAAGCTTTCTTT
.	.	TRBV5-1	TRBJ2-2	CASSLMSFGTGELFF	TGCGCCAGCAGCTTGATGTCTTTCGGCACCGGGGAGCTGTTTTTT
once	TRBD1	TRBV4-1	TRBJ1-1	CASSQGWTGSEAFF	TGCGCCAGCAGCCAAGGTTGGACAGGGTCTGAAGCTTTCTTT
.	TRBD1	TRBV28	TRBJ1-3	CASSGTGVPLSGNTIYF	TGTGCCAGCTCCGGGACAGGGGTTCCCCTCTCTGGAAACACCATATATTTT
.	TRBD1	TRBV11-2	TRBJ2-1	CASSILRGSSYNEQFF	TGTGCCAGCAGCATCCTCAGGGGGAGCTCCTACAATGAGCAGTTCTTC
.	.	TRBV10-3	TRBJ1-1	CATTGELVTEAFF	TGTGCCACCACCGGAGAGCTGGTCACTGAAGCTTTCTTT
.	.	TRBV4-3	TRBJ1-2	CASSQDIGQGHGYTF	TGCGCCAGCAGCCAAGATATAGGGCAGGGTCATGGCTACACCTTC
once	.	TRBV10-1	TRBJ1-1	CASSDQSAEAFF	TGCGCCAGCAGTGATCAGAGTGCTGAAGCTTTCTTT
.	.	TRBV3-1/TRBV3-2	TRBJ1-2	CASSPSPGQSNYGYTF	TGTGCCAGCAGCCCATCTCCCGGACAGTCTAACTATGGCTACACCTTC
.	.	TRBV5-1	TRBJ2-5	CASSRTTGLETQYF	TGCGCCAGCAGCCGTACCACAGGGTTGGAGACCCAGTACTTC
.	.	TRBV2	TRBJ1-1	CASSAPGPNTEAFF	TGTGCCAGCAGTGCCCCGGGGCCTAACACTGAAGCTTTCTTT
.	.	TRBV28	TRBJ2-4	CASSLGEGIQYF	TGTGCCAGCAGTTTAGGGGAAGGCATTCAGTACTTC
once	TRBD1	TRBV6-5	TRBJ1-2	CASRTGGGGYTF	TGTGCCAGCAGGACAGGGGGCGGTGGCTACACCTTC
.	.	TRBV6-5	TRBJ2-1	CASSYDQINNEQFF	TGTGCCAGCAGTTATGATCAGATAAACAATGAGCAGTTCTTC
.	TRBD2	TRBV27	TRBJ2-7	CASSLGTSGSGEQYF	TGTGCCAGCAGTCTTGGGACTAGCGGATCGGGGGAGCAGTACTTC
.	.	TRBV9	TRBJ1-2	CASSWTANYGYTF	TGTGCCAGCAGCTGGACAGCTAACTATGGCTACACCTTC
.	.	TRBV5-4	TRBJ1-1	CASSLEQSLLNTEAFF	TGTGCCAGCAGCTTGGAACAGTCTCTATTGAACACTGAAGCTTTCTTT
.	TRBD2	TRBV13	TRBJ2-1	CASSFSGGASYEQFF	TGTGCCAGCAGCTTTAGCGGGGGGGCATCTTATGAGCAGTTCTTC
once	.	TRBV10-2	TRBJ2-7	CASSELRGDSYEQYF	TGCGCCAGCAGTGAGTTGCGGGGCGACTCCTACGAGCAGTACTTC
.	.	TRBV2	TRBJ1-1	CASSEASTEAFF	TGTGCCAGCAGTGAAGCAAGCACTGAAGCTTTCTTT
.	.	TRBV2	TRBJ2-2	CASSDGIQGTGELFF	TGTGCCAGCAGTGACGGGATCCAGGGCACCGGGGAGCTGTTTTTT
once	.	TRBV7-9	TRBJ1-2	CASSPDTAGYTF	TGTGCCAGCAGCCCAGACACGGCGGGCTACACCTTC
.	.	TRBV6-2/TRBV6-3	TRBJ2-7	CASSRQAVLGRQYF	TGTGCCAGCAGCCGCCAGGCAGTACTAGGGCGGCAGTACTTC
.	TRBD1	TRBV2	TRBJ1-3	CASSRTGSGNTIYF	TGTGCCAGCAGTAGGACAGGCTCTGGAAACACCATATATTTT